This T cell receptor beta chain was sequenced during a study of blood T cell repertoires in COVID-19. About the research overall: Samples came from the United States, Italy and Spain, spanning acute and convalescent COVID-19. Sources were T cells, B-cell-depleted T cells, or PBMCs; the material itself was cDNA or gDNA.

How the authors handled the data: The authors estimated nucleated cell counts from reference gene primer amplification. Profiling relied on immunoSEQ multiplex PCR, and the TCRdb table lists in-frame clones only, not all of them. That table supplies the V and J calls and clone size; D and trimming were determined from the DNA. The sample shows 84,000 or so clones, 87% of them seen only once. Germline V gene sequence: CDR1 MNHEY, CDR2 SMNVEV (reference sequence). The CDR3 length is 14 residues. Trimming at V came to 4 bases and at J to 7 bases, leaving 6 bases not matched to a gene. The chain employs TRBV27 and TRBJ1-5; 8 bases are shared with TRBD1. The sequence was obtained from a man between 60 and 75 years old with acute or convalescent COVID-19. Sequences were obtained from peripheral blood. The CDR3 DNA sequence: TGTGCCAGCAGTTCCCCAGGGGGCGGGCAGCCCCAGCATTTT. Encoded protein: CASSSPGGGQPQHF.